The rows below give T cell receptor beta chains drawn from one sample of a study of blood T cell repertoires in COVID-19. Libraries were prepared by immunoSEQ multiplex PCR; TCRdb keeps only in-frame clonotypes and omits some of them. This table has a few hundred thousand clones, more than 75% appearing once. Sample: peripheral blood. The receptors stem from a man between 60 and 75 years old who had recovered from COVID-19. Each CDR3 is given without its conserved first and last residue.

v_call: TRBV7-2
cdr3_aa: ASSFPGTNTEAF

v_call: TRBV11-2
cdr3_aa: ASTPTGQLNSPLH

v_call: TRBV6-4
cdr3_aa: ASSPQGVNTGELF

v_call: TRBV21-1
cdr3_aa: ASSKAASGRTQTQY

v_call: TRBV11-2
cdr3_aa: ASSGPHEQY

v_call: TRBV7-2
cdr3_aa: ASSTRQENYEQY

v_call: TRBV5-1
cdr3_aa: ASSLAGGANTEAF

v_call: TRBV20-1
cdr3_aa: SASRGDGSPLH

v_call: TRBV6-2/TRBV6-3
cdr3_aa: ASSASSGVLF

v_call: TRBV18
cdr3_aa: ATTGASTDTQY

v_call: TRBV18
cdr3_aa: ASSHDRADSPLH

v_call: TRBV28
cdr3_aa: ASSFTYEQY

v_call: TRBV5-1
cdr3_aa: ASSPDLRDRAGNTIY

v_call: TRBV18
cdr3_aa: ASSPPGTAGGYT

v_call: TRBV19
cdr3_aa: ATTSPRTGIYEQY

v_call: TRBV25-1
cdr3_aa: ASSEWMTDSYEQY